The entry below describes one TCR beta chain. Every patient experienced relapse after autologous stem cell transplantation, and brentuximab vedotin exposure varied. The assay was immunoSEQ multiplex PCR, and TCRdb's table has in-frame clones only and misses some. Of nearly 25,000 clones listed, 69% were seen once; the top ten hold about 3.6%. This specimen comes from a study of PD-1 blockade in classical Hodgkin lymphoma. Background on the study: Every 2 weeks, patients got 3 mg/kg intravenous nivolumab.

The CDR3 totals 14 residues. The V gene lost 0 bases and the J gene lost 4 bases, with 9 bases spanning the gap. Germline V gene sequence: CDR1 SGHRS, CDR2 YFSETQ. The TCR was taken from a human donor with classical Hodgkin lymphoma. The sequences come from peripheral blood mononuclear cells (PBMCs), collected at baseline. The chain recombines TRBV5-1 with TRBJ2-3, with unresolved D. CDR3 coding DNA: TGCGCCAGCAGCTTGGGGGCGAACGCAGATACGCAGTATTTT. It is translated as CASSLGANADTQYF.